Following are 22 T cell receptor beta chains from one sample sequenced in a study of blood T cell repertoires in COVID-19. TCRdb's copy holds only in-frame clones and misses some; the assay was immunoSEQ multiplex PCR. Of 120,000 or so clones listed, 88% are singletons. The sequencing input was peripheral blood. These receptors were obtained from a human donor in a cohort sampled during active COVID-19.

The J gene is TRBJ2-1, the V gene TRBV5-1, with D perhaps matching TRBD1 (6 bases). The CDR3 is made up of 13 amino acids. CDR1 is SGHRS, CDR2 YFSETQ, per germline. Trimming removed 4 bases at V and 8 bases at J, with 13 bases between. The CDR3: CASSLNGGHEQFF. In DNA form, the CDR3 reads TGCGCCAGCAGCCTGAATGGGGGCCATGAGCAGTTCTTC. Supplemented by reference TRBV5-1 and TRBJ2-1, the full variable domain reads KAGVTQTPRYLIKTRGQQVTLSCSPISGHRSVSWYQQTPGQGLQFLFEYFSETQRNKGNFPGRFSGRQFSNSRSEMNVSTLELGDSALYLCASSLNGGHEQFFGPGTRLTVL.

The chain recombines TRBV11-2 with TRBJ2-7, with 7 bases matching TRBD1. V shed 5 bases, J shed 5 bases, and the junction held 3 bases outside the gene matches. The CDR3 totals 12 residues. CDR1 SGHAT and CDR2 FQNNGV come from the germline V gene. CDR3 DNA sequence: TGTGCCAGCAGCCCAGACAGGGACGAGCAGTACTTC. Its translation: CASSPDRDEQYF.

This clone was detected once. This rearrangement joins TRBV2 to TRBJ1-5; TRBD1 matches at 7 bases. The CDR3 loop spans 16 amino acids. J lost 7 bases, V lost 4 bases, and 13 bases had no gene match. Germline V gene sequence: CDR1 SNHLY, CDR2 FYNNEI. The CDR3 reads CASSAGQFSRGQPQHF. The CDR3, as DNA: TGTGCCAGCAGTGCCGGGCAGTTTTCCAGGGGGCAGCCCCAGCATTTT.

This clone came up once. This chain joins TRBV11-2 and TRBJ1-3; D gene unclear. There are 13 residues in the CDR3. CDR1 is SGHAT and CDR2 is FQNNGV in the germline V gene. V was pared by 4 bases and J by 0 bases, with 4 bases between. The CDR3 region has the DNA TGTGCCAGCAGCTCGGGCTCTGGAAACACCATATATTTT. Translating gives CASSSGSGNTIYF.

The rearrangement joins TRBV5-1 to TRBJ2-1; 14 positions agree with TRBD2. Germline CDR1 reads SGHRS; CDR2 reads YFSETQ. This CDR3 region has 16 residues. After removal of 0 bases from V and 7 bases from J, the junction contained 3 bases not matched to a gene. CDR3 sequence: CASSLAGTSGSNEQFF. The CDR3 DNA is TGCGCCAGCAGCTTGGCCGGGACTAGCGGGAGTAATGAGCAGTTCTTC.

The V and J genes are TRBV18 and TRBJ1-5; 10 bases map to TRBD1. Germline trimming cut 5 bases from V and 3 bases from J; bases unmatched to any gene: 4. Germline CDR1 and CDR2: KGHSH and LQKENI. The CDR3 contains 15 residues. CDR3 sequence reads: CASSYDRGHNQPQHF. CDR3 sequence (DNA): TGTGCCAGCTCATATGACAGGGGGCACAATCAGCCCCAGCATTTT.

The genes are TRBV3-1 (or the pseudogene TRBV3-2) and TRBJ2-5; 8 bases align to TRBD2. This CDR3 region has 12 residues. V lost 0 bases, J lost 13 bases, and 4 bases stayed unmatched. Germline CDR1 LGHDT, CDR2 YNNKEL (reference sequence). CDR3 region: CASSQDLGLGYF. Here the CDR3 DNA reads TGTGCCAGCAGCCAAGATTTGGGACTAGGGTACTTC.

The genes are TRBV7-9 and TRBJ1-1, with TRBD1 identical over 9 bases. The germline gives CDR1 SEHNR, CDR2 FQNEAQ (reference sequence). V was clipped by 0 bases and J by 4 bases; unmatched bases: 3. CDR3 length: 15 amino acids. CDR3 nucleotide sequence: TGTGCCAGCAGCTTAGCCCGACAGGGGGGCACTGAAGCTTTCTTT. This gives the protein CASSLARQGGTEAFF.

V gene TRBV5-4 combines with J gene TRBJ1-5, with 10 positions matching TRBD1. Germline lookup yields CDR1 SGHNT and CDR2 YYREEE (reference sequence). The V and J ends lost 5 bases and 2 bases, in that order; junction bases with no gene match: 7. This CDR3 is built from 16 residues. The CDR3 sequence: CASRPRQGAGNQPQHF. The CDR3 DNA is TGTGCCAGCAGACCCAGACAGGGGGCGGGCAATCAGCCCCAGCATTTT.

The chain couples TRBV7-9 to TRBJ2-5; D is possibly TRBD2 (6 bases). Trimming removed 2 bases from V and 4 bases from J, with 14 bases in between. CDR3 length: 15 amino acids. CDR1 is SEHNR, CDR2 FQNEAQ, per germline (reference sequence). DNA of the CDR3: TGTGCCAGCAGCTTATCCCGCATGCGGGGAGAGACCCAGTACTTC. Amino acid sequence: CASSLSRMRGETQYF.

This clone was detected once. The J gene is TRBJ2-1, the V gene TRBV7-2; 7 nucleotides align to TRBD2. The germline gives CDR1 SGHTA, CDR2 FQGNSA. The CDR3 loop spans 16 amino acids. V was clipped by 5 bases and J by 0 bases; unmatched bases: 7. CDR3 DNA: TGTGCCAGCAGCCTAAGCGGGATTAGCTCCTACAATGAGCAGTTCTTC. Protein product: CASSLSGISSYNEQFF.

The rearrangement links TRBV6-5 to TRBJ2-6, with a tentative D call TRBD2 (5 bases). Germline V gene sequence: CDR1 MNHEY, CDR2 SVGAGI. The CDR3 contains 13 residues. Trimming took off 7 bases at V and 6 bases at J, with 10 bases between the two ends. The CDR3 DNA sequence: TGTGCCAGCACCGCGGGTTTGGCCAACGTCCTGACTTTC. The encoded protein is CASTAGLANVLTF.

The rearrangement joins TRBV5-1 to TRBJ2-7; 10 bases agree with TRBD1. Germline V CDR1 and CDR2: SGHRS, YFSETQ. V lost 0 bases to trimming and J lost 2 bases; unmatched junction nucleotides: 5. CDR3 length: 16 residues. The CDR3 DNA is TGCGCCAGCAGCTTGGGGGGACAGGGGTCTGCCTACGAGCAGTACTTC. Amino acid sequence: CASSLGGQGSAYEQYF.

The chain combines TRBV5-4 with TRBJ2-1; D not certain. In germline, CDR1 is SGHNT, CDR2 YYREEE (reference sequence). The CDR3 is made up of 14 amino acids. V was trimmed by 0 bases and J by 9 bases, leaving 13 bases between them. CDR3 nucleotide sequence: TGTGCCAGCAGCTTGGCATCCGAAAGAGTTGAGCAGTTCTTC. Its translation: CASSLASERVEQFF.

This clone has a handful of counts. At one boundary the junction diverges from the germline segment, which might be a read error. CDR3 region: CASSLGGGAADF. In nucleotides, the CDR3 is TGTGCCAGCAGCTTGGGGGGCGGGGCTGCGGATTTT. The gene calls are TRBV5-6 and TRBJ1-5, with a possible D match to TRBD1 (5 bases). This CDR3 contains 12 residues. Germline V gives CDR1 SGHDT, CDR2 YYEEEE.

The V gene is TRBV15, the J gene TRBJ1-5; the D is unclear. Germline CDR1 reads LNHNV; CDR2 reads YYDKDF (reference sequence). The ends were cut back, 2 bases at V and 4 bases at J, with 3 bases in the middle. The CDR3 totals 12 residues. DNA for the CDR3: TGTGCCACCAGCAGACCAAATCAGCCCCAGCATTTT. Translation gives CATSRPNQPQHF.

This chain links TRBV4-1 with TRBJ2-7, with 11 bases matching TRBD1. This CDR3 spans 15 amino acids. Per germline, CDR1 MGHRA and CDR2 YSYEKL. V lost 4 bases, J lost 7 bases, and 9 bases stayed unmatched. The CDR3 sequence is CASSPGQGANKEQYF. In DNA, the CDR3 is TGCGCCAGCAGCCCCGGACAGGGGGCTAATAAGGAGCAGTACTTC.

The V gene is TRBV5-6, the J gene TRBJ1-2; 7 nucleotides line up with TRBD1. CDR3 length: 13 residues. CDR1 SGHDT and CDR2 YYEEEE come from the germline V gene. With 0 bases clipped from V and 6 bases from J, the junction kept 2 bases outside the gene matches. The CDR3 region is CASSLAGGDGYTF. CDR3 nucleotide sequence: TGTGCCAGCAGCTTGGCAGGGGGAGATGGCTACACCTTC.

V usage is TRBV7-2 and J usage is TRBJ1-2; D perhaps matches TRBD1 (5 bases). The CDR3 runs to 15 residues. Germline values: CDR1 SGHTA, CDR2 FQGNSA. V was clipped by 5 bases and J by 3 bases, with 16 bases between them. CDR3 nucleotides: TGTGCCAGCAGCCCAGGCCCGGGGACTGACTATGGCTACACCTTC. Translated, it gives CASSPGPGTDYGYTF.

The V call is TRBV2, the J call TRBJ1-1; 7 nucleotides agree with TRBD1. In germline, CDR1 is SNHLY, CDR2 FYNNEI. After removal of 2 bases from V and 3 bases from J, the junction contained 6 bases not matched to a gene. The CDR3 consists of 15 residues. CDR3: CASSERRQGDTEAFF. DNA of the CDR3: TGTGCCAGCAGTGAAAGGAGGCAGGGGGACACTGAAGCTTTCTTT.

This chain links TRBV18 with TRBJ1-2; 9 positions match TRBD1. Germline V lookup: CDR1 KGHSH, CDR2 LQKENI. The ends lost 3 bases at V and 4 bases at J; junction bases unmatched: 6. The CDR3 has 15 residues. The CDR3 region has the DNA TGTGCCAGCTCACCCGACAGGGGGTTCGGCTATGGCTACACCTTC. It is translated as CASSPDRGFGYGYTF.

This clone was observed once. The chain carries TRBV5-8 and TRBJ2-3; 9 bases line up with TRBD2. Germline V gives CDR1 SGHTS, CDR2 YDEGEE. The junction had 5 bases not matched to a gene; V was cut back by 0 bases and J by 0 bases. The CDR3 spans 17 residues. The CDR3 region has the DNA TGTGCCAGCAGCTTGGTTCTAGCGGGAACGAGCACAGATACGCAGTATTTT. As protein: CASSLVLAGTSTDTQYF.